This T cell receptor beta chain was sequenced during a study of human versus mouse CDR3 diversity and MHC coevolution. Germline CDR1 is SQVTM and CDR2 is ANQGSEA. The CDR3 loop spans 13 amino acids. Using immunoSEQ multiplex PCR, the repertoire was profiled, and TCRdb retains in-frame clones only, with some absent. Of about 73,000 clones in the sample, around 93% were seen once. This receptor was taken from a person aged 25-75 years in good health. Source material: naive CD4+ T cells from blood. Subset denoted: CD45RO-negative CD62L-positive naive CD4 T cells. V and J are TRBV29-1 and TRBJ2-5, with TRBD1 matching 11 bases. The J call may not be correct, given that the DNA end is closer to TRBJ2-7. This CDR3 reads CSGGTGGSYEQYF. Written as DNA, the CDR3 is TGCAGCGGGGGGACAGGGGGATCCTACGAGCAGTACTTC.